Below are 2 T cell receptor beta chains sequenced from a single sample in a study of CD8 T cells in ankylosing spondylitis. One entry per CDR3 protein results from TCRdb running MiXCR on the 5' RACE reads. The sample gives about 340,000 distinct CDR3 sequences, around 8% of which show up once; roughly 15% is in the top ten. Study conclusions and caveats: Ankylosing spondylitis blood appeared to be characterized by a TCR beta motif of eight highly homologous variants.

These receptors have no known antigen. The source material was blood, either unsorted or a sorted T cell fraction (not recorded which). The receptors were sampled from a male donor with ankylosing spondylitis.

This clonotype has at least ten counts. The CDR3, as DNA: TGTGCCAGCAGCTCCGGACTGGCCGGCGGGGAGCTGTTTTTT. This sequence encodes CASSSGLAGGELFF. The chain links TRBV7-3 to TRBJ2-2; tentatively, D is TRBD2 (5 bases). Between the trimmed V and J ends, which lost 4 bases and 7 bases, there was a span of 13 bases. In germline, CDR1 is SGHTA, CDR2 FQGTGA. The CDR3 is made up of 14 amino acids. Looking up the rest from reference TRBV7-3 and TRBJ2-2 gives the full variable domain: GAGVSQTPSNKVTEKGKYVELRCDPISGHTALYWYRQSLGQGPEFLIYFQGTGAADDSGLPNDRFFAVRPEGSVSTLKIQRTERGDSAVYLCASSSGLAGGELFFGEGSRLTVL.

The V and J genes are TRBV3-1 and TRBJ2-7; 12 bases align to TRBD1. This CDR3 is built from 14 residues. J gave up 6 bases and V 2 bases, and 2 bases lay outside the gene matches. Germline CDR1 LGHDT, CDR2 YNNKEL (reference sequence). The CDR3 coding sequence is TGTGCCAGCAGCCAACGGGACAGGGGGCGCGAGCAGTACTTC. Protein: CASSQRDRGREQYF.